One sample yielded the 9 T cell receptor beta chains listed below, sequenced in a study of blood T cell repertoires in COVID-19 (dated by TCRdb to about 2020). The receptor library was made with the immunoSEQ multiplex PCR assay. The table comes from immuneACCESS by way of TCRdb, which keeps in-frame sequences with V and J called. Part of the clones is missing from these tables; in studies checked, under half for an unresolved V gene and the rest for unknown reasons. In all, the sample holds fewer than 100,000 clones, and over 75% of those were seen once. The top ten hold under 4.5% of the sample. The specimen was peripheral blood. All receptors derive from a man in his sixties with acute or convalescent COVID-19.

This sequence joins TRBV19 and TRBJ1-1; the match to TRBD1 covers 12 bases. This CDR3 is 16 amino acids long. CDR1 is LNHDA, CDR2 SQIVND, per germline (reference sequence). V shed 4 bases and J 13 bases; nucleotides not matched to a gene: 16. Written as DNA, the CDR3 is TGTGCCAGTAGTACCGGGACAGGGGGCTACGGAAGGGAGCTTTTCTTT. It yields the protein CASSTGTGGYGRELFF.

In its sample, this clone was seen once. J is TRBJ1-3 and V is TRBV30; no firm D call. The V end was cut by 2 bases, the J end by 0 bases, with 11 bases between. This CDR3 spans 15 amino acids. Germline V gene data show CDR1 as GTSNPN and CDR2 as SVGIG (reference sequence). CDR3 residues: CAWSRDTYSGNTIYF. CDR3 DNA sequence: TGTGCCTGGAGTAGAGACACGTACTCTGGAAACACCATATATTTT. The entire variable domain, with the rest obtained from reference TRBV30 and TRBJ1-3, is as follows: SQTIHQWPATLVQPVGSPLSLECTVEGTSNPNLYWYRQAAGRGLQLLFYSVGIGQISSEVPQNLSASRPQDRQFILSSKKLLLSDSGFYLCAWSRDTYSGNTIYFGEGSWLTVV.

This clone was recorded once. This rearrangement joins TRBV5-4 to TRBJ1-2; 9 bases line up with TRBD1. The CDR3 spans 16 residues. The J segment lost 4 bases and the V segment lost 0 bases, leaving 7 bases of the junction unmatched. The germline V gene has CDR1 SGHNT and CDR2 YYREEE (reference sequence). CDR3 protein: CASSLGGQGILYGYTF. The CDR3, as DNA: TGTGCCAGCAGCTTGGGGGGACAGGGTATACTCTATGGCTACACCTTC. The full variable domain, completed using reference TRBV5-4 and TRBJ1-2, is ETGVTQSPTHLIKTRGQQVTLRCSSQSGHNTVSWYQQALGQGPQFIFQYYREEENGRGNFPPRFSGLQFPNYSSELNVNALELDDSALYLCASSLGGQGILYGYTFGSGTRLTVV.

The V and J genes are TRBV5-1 and TRBJ1-1, with a possible D match to TRBD1 (6 bases). Trimming removed 3 bases at V and 0 bases at J, with 6 bases between. Germline assignment: CDR1 SGHRS and CDR2 YFSETQ. This CDR3 comprises 13 residues. The CDR3, as DNA: TGCGCCAGCAGCTGGACAGTGAACACTGAAGCTTTCTTT. Translation: CASSWTVNTEAFF.

This clone came up a few times. V gene TRBV5-1 combines with J gene TRBJ1-5; maybe TRBD1 (6 bases). Germline-derived CDR1 and CDR2 are SGHRS and YFSETQ. V was clipped by 4 bases and J by 4 bases, with 9 bases between them. The CDR3 is 13 residues long. CDR3 DNA sequence: TGCGCCAGCAGCCTGGACAGTAATCAGCCCCAGCATTTT. Amino acid sequence: CASSLDSNQPQHF.

The chain combines TRBV2 with TRBJ2-1; D might be TRBD1 (5 bases). The ends were cut back, 1 base at V and 8 bases at J, with 15 bases in the middle. The germline CDR1 and CDR2 sequences are SNHLY and FYNNEI. This CDR3 region has 15 residues. CDR3 DNA: TGTGCCAGCAGTGAAGGGTTCTCTCAAGGGGATGAGCAGTTCTTC. It translates to CASSEGFSQGDEQFF.

This clone showed up just once. This chain links TRBV5-1 with TRBJ2-5; 7 nucleotides match TRBD1. V lost 3 bases and J lost 3; bases outside the gene matches: 11. The CDR3 contains 16 residues. The germline V gene has CDR1 SGHRS and CDR2 YFSETQ. The CDR3 DNA reads as TGCGCCAGCAGCTCGTCAGGGGGTTCCGTGAAAGAGACCCAGTACTTC. Protein sequence: CASSSSGGSVKETQYF.

The chain couples TRBV29-1 to TRBJ2-3; the D gene is possibly TRBD2 (5 bases). Per germline, CDR1 SQVTM and CDR2 ANQGSEA. This CDR3 has 15 amino acids. Deletions cut 2 bases from V and 4 bases from J, with 16 bases between. Here the CDR3 DNA reads TGCAGCGTTGAATCAACGGGGTGGGGTGCAGATACGCAGTATTTT. Translating it yields CSVESTGWGADTQYF.

The genes are TRBV7-3 and TRBJ1-6, with 11 nucleotides matching TRBD1. V gave up 5 bases and J gave up 13 bases; unmatched junction bases: 7. This CDR3 has 14 amino acids. Germline loops: CDR1 SGHTA, CDR2 FQGTGA. CDR3 region: CASSQGTGGSPLHF. CDR3 nucleotide sequence: TGTGCCAGCAGCCAAGGGACAGGGGGTTCCCCCCTCCACTTT. Looking up the rest from reference TRBV7-3 and TRBJ1-6 gives the full variable domain: GAGVSQTPSNKVTEKGKYVELRCDPISGHTALYWYRQSLGQGPEFLIYFQGTGAADDSGLPNDRFFAVRPEGSVSTLKIQRTERGDSAVYLCASSQGTGGSPLHFGNGTRLTVT.